This TCR beta chain was sequenced for a study of cytomegalovirus exposure and HLA in healthy donors. 60 Vbeta and 13 Jbeta primers were used in PCR. Produced via immunoSEQ multiplex PCR; TCRdb's table is partial and in-frame only. The profile covers roughly 120,000 clones, with 80% to 85% appearing a single time and 0.95% to 1.1% taken by the ten largest. The CDR3 has 15 amino acids. The V gene's germline CDR1 is MNHNS and CDR2 SASEGT. The V gene end was trimmed by 5 bases and the J gene end by 1 base; junction bases not matched to a gene: 7. This donor's file did not include a recorded CMV serostatus.

Sequences were obtained from PBMCs. The J gene is TRBJ2-7, the V gene TRBV6-1; 8 positions match TRBD2. The source is a human donor in good health. CDR3 region: CASSRGTGGSYEQYF. CDR3 coding DNA: TGTGCCAGCAGTAGGGGGACGGGAGGGTCCTACGAGCAGTACTTC.